A single sample is the source of the 27 T cell receptor beta chains below, sequenced in a study of blood T cell repertoires in COVID-19. This table comes from immunoSEQ multiplex PCR, and its TCRdb copy is limited to in-frame clones, with some not included. The table records around 180,000 clones, roughly 84% of them present only once. Sequencing used peripheral blood. Every receptor here comes from a woman of 80 years or more with active or convalescent COVID-19.

CDR3 sequence (DNA): TGTGCCAGCAGTGAACACCTGGGACTGGACGGTTCACCCCTCCACTTT. Protein product: CASSEHLGLDGSPLHF. The gene calls are TRBV6-1 and TRBJ1-6, with a possible D match to TRBD1 (5 bases). Looked up from germline, CDR1 is MNHNS and CDR2 is SASEGT. V gave up 2 bases and J gave up 9 bases, with 17 bases separating them. The CDR3 totals 16 residues.

The gene calls are TRBV7-2 and TRBJ2-2; unclear D gene. The CDR3 spans 12 residues. V lost 3 bases and J lost 5, with 4 bases in between. Germline V gene data show CDR1 as SGHTA and CDR2 as FQGNSA. This CDR3 reads CASSFITGELFF. CDR3 in DNA: TGTGCCAGCAGCTTTATAACCGGGGAGCTGTTTTTT. Full variable domain (remainder filled in from reference TRBV7-2 and TRBJ2-2): GAGVSQSPSNKVTEKGKDVELRCDPISGHTALYWYRQSLGQGLEFLIYFQGNSAPDKSGLPSDRFSAERTGGSVSTLTIQRTQQEDSAVYLCASSFITGELFFGEGSRLTVL.

This clone was counted only a few times. The chain couples TRBV6-1 to TRBJ2-1; 9 bases line up with TRBD2. V lost 3 bases and J lost 3; bases outside the gene matches: 15. This CDR3 spans 19 amino acids. Germline loops: CDR1 MNHNS, CDR2 SASEGT. CDR3 nucleotide sequence: TGTGCCAGCAGTGAGCTTCGTTTCGGGACTAGCAGCCACTACAATGAGCAGTTCTTC. Protein: CASSELRFGTSSHYNEQFF.

The rearrangement uses TRBV7-2 and TRBJ2-1; 10 nucleotides agree with TRBD1. The trim removed 4 bases at V and 7 bases at J, leaving 7 bases unmatched. CDR1 and CDR2 from the germline V gene are SGHTA and FQGNSA. The CDR3 extends over 15 amino acids. CDR3 sequence: CASSYDRGRENEQFF. The CDR3 DNA reads TGTGCCAGCAGCTACGACAGGGGGCGCGAAAATGAGCAGTTCTTC.

The chain is built from TRBV10-3 and TRBJ1-3; TRBD1 agrees at 7 bases. Looked up from germline, CDR1 is ENHRY and CDR2 is SYGVKD. The trim removed 6 bases at V and 2 bases at J, leaving 7 bases unmatched. CDR3 length equals 15 residues. CDR3 sequence reads: CAISQTGITGNTIYF. DNA of the CDR3: TGTGCCATCAGCCAGACAGGGATCACTGGAAACACCATATATTTT.

V usage is TRBV6-2 or TRBV6-3 and J usage is TRBJ2-3, with unresolved D. V lost 6 bases to trimming and J lost 3 bases, with 13 bases between them. The length of the CDR3 is 14 residues. Germline lookup yields CDR1 MNHEY and CDR2 SVGEGT. The CDR3 DNA reads as TGTGCCAGCAGCACAGAAGGCCGGACAGATACGCAGTATTTT. Translating gives CASSTEGRTDTQYF.

The chain combines TRBV28 with TRBJ1-4; D may be TRBD1 (5 bases). CDR1 MDHEN and CDR2 SYDVKM come from the germline V gene. V lost 6 bases and J 8 bases, leaving 16 bases between the germline ends. The CDR3 sequence is 14 residues long. CDR3: CASRVTGSSEKLFF. The CDR3 nucleotides read TGTGCCAGCAGGGTAACAGGTAGTAGCGAAAAACTGTTTTTT.

J is TRBJ1-1 and V is TRBV5-6; TRBD1 might be the D (5 bases). There are 15 residues in the CDR3. The V and J ends lost 4 bases and 0 bases respectively, with 13 bases between them. Per germline, CDR1 SGHDT and CDR2 YYEEEE. The CDR3 protein is CASSPVDKLNTEAFF. In nucleotides, the CDR3 is TGTGCCAGCAGCCCGGTGGACAAATTGAACACTGAAGCTTTCTTT.

CDR3 protein: CASSESTGATEAFF. The CDR3 nucleotides read TGTGCCAGCAGCGAGAGTACAGGGGCCACTGAAGCTTTCTTT. The J gene is TRBJ1-1, the V gene TRBV7-3; 7 bases agree with TRBD1. V was pared by 5 bases and J by 4 bases, with 7 bases of the junction left unmatched. This CDR3 contains 14 residues. CDR1 and CDR2 from the germline V gene are SGHTA and FQGTGA.

The gene calls are TRBV15 and TRBJ2-2; D might be TRBD2 (5 bases). The CDR3 is 13 residues long. Germline V gene lookup returns CDR1 LNHNV and CDR2 YYDKDF (reference sequence). Trimming removed 6 bases from V and 8 bases from J, with 13 bases in between. CDR3 nucleotides: TGTGCCACCAGGGTGCGGGTATCAGGGGAGCTGTTTTTT. Translation gives CATRVRVSGELFF.

This rearrangement joins TRBV9 to TRBJ2-2, with no clear D. Trimming left V 0 bases short and J 8 bases short, with 11 bases between. CDR1 SGDLS and CDR2 YYNGEE come from the germline V gene. This CDR3 is 14 amino acids long. CDR3 in DNA: TGTGCCAGCAGCGTAGATCATGTGTTTGGGGAGCTGTTTTTT. It specifies CASSVDHVFGELFF. Full variable domain (remainder filled in from reference TRBV9 and TRBJ2-2): DSGVTQTPKHLITATGQRVTLRCSPRSGDLSVYWYQQSLDQGLQFLIQYYNGEERAKGNILERFSAQQFPDLHSELNLSSLELGDSALYFCASSVDHVFGELFFGEGSRLTVL.

The V and J genes are TRBV2 and TRBJ1-2; TRBD1 agrees at 7 bases. The CDR3 is 14 residues long. The trim removed 5 bases at V and 3 bases at J, leaving 6 bases unmatched. The germline V gene encodes CDR1 SNHLY and CDR2 FYNNEI. The CDR3: CASSYTGVDYGYTF. Here the CDR3 DNA reads TGTGCCAGCAGTTACACAGGGGTTGACTATGGCTACACCTTC.

The V gene is TRBV3-1 (or the pseudogene TRBV3-2), the J gene TRBJ1-6; D gene ambiguous. Germline V lookup: CDR1 LGHDT, CDR2 YNNKEL (reference sequence). Deletions cut 0 bases from V and 11 bases from J, with 14 bases between. CDR3 length equals 15 residues. The CDR3 region has the DNA TGTGCCAGCAGCCAAGATCCCGGGGTAATTACACCCCTCCACTTT. It yields the protein CASSQDPGVITPLHF.

This chain links TRBV30 with TRBJ1-1; a possible D gene is TRBD1 (6 bases). This CDR3 has 14 amino acids. V was shortened by 1 base and J by 4 bases, with 13 bases between the two germline ends. In germline, CDR1 is GTSNPN, CDR2 SVGIG (reference sequence). The CDR3 protein is CAWSGGGAGTEAFF. CDR3 in DNA: TGTGCCTGGAGTGGTGGGGGCGCGGGCACTGAAGCTTTCTTT.

This chain joins TRBV11-2 and TRBJ2-1; D perhaps matches TRBD1 (6 bases). V was pared by 5 bases and J by 7 bases, with 12 bases between. The V gene's germline CDR1 is SGHAT and CDR2 FQNNGV. The CDR3 has 13 amino acids. CDR3 sequence reads: CASSLDRTNEQFF. In DNA form, the CDR3 reads TGTGCCAGCAGCCTGGACAGAACGAATGAGCAGTTCTTC.

The chain is built from TRBV2 and TRBJ2-7; D gene ambiguous. In germline, CDR1 is SNHLY, CDR2 FYNNEI. Trimming took off 4 bases at V and 5 bases at J, with 12 bases between the two ends. CDR3 length: 13 residues. This chain's CDR3 is CASSVGAVNEQYF. The CDR3 nucleotides are TGTGCCAGCAGTGTCGGAGCCGTCAACGAGCAGTACTTC. Full variable domain (outside the CDR3, taken from reference TRBV2 and TRBJ2-7): EPEVTQTPSHQVTQMGQEVILRCVPISNHLYFYWYRQILGQKVEFLVSFYNNEISEKSEIFDDQFSVERPDGSNFTLKIRSTKLEDSAMYFCASSVGAVNEQYFGPGTRLTVT.

The chain recombines TRBV11-2 with TRBJ1-5; D gene unclear. V lost 4 bases to trimming and J lost 10 bases, with 14 bases between them. Germline lookup yields CDR1 SGHAT and CDR2 FQNNGV. CDR3 length: 13 amino acids. In DNA form, the CDR3 reads TGTGCCAGCAGCTCCTATCGATATTCCCCCCAGCATTTT. This sequence encodes CASSSYRYSPQHF.

V is TRBV19 and J is TRBJ2-2; 12 bases fit TRBD2. The length of the CDR3 is 18 residues. The V gene's germline CDR1 is LNHDA and CDR2 SQIVND (reference sequence). The V gene end was trimmed by 3 bases and the J gene end by 4 bases; junction bases not matched to a gene: 9. The CDR3 loop reads CASSIGLAGGQVTGELFF. DNA of the CDR3: TGTGCCAGTAGTATTGGGCTAGCGGGAGGGCAGGTCACCGGGGAGCTGTTTTTT.

The chain combines TRBV18 with TRBJ2-3; weak D call: TRBD2 (6 bases). Germline V gene sequence: CDR1 KGHSH, CDR2 LQKENI. The CDR3 is made up of 13 amino acids. V was shortened by 4 bases and J by 2 bases, with 7 bases between the two germline ends. CDR3 protein: CASSQGLTDTQYF. The DNA of the CDR3 is TGTGCCAGCTCACAGGGACTCACAGATACGCAGTATTTT.

This chain links TRBV6-5 with TRBJ2-7; 7 nucleotides match TRBD1. The CDR3 is 14 amino acids. V shed 6 bases, J shed 6 bases, and the junction held 11 bases outside the gene matches. CDR1 is MNHEY and CDR2 is SVGAGI in the germline V gene. CDR3 bases: TGTGCCAGCAGCTTTCGGACAGGCCTGCGCGAGCAGTACTTC. As protein: CASSFRTGLREQYF.

The V and J genes are TRBV27 and TRBJ1-4, with no clear D. The CDR3 spans 14 residues. The V end was cut by 1 base, the J end by 3 bases, with 6 bases between. In germline, CDR1 is MNHEY, CDR2 SMNVEV (reference sequence). In nucleotides, the CDR3 is TGTGCCAGCAGTTTATGGGGAGCTAATGAAAAACTGTTTTTT. Its protein is CASSLWGANEKLFF. The whole variable domain, remainder taken from reference TRBV27 and TRBJ1-4, is EAQVTQNPRYLITVTGKKLTVTCSQNMNHEYMSWYRQDPGLGLRQIYYSMNVEVTDKGDVPEGYKVSRKEKRNFPLILESPSPNQTSLYFCASSLWGANEKLFFGSGTQLSVL.

The V gene is TRBV19, the J gene TRBJ1-2; the match to TRBD1 covers 8 bases. This CDR3 is 13 amino acids long. In germline, CDR1 is LNHDA, CDR2 SQIVND (reference sequence). The junction had 5 bases not matched to a gene; V was cut back by 3 bases and J by 8 bases. The CDR3 DNA follows: TGTGCCAGTAGTATTCAGGGGGCAACCGGCTACACCTTC. Residues: CASSIQGATGYTF.

The V gene is TRBV4-2, the J gene TRBJ2-1; 8 nucleotides line up with TRBD2. The CDR3 runs 15 residues. From germline, CDR1 is LGHNA and CDR2 YNFKEQ. V dropped 4 bases and J dropped 6; count of bases not matched to a gene: 8. CDR3 bases: TGTGCCAGCAGCCTGACTTCCCGGGGGGGCAATGAGCAGTTCTTC. Translating it yields CASSLTSRGGNEQFF.

The chain recombines TRBV9 with TRBJ2-1; possibly TRBD2 for D (6 bases). V was clipped by 2 bases and J by 5 bases, with 14 bases between them. CDR1 is SGDLS, CDR2 YYNGEE, per germline. This CDR3 spans 15 amino acids. The CDR3 DNA follows: TGTGCCAGCAGCGTGGGGGGAGTTGCCGACAATGAGCAGTTCTTC. Residues: CASSVGGVADNEQFF.

The V call is TRBV10-3, the J call TRBJ2-5; 9 bases align to TRBD2. Looked up from germline, CDR1 is ENHRY and CDR2 is SYGVKD. The CDR3 totals 17 residues. V gave up 1 base and J gave up 0 bases; unmatched junction bases: 6. The CDR3 reads CAISEYTGLAYQETQYF. CDR3 coding DNA: TGTGCCATCAGTGAGTACACCGGACTAGCGTACCAAGAGACCCAGTACTTC.

The chain recombines TRBV5-1 with TRBJ2-7, with D maybe TRBD2 (6 bases). The V gene lost 0 bases and the J gene lost 3 bases, with 13 bases spanning the gap. Germline CDR1 SGHRS, CDR2 YFSETQ. The CDR3 has 15 amino acids. CDR3 loop: CASSLVSGGNYEQYF. In DNA, the CDR3 is TGCGCCAGCAGCTTGGTTTCTGGCGGGAACTACGAGCAGTACTTC.

The V gene is TRBV28, the J gene TRBJ1-5; TRBD1 matches at 8 bases. The CDR3 sequence is 14 residues long. J was trimmed by 7 bases and V by 11 bases; bases with no gene match: 13. Germline values: CDR1 MDHEN, CDR2 SYDVKM. DNA for the CDR3: TGTGCCGCACTGCGGACAGGGCGTTACCAGCCCCAGCATTTT. Its translation: CAALRTGRYQPQHF.